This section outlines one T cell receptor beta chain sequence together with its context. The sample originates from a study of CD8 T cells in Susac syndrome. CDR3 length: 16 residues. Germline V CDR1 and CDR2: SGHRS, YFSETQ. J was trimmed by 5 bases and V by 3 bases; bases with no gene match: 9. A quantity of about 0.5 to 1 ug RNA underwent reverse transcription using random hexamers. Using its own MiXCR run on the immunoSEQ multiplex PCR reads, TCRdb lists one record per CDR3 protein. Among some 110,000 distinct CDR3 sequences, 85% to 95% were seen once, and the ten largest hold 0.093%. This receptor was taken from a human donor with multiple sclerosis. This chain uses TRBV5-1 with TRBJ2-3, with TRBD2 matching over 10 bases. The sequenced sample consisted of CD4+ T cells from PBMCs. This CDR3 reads CASSSSGGAGRDTQYF. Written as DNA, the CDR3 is TGCGCCAGCAGCTCGAGCGGGGGGGCCGGTCGAGATACGCAGTATTTT.